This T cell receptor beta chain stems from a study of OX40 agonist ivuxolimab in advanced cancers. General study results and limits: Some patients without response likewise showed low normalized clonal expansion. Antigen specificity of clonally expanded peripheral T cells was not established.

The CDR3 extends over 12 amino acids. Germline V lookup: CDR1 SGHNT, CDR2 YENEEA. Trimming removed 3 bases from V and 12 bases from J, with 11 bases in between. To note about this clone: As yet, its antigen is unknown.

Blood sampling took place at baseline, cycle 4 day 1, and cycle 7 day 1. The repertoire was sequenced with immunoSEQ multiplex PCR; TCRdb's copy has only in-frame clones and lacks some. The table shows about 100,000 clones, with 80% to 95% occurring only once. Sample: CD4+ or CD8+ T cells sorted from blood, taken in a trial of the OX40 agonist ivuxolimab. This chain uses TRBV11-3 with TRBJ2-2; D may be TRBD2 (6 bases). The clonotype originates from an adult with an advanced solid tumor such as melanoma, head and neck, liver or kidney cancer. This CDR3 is CASSFGSRQLFF. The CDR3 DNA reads TGTGCCAGCAGCTTCGGGAGTAGGCAGCTGTTTTTT.